This TCR beta chain is from a study of blood T cells in healthy people across ages (dated by TCRdb to 2015 to 2017). Notes on the research overall: In model experiments, template switching captured roughly one uniquely barcoded TCR beta cDNA molecule for every two T cells. The study measured age-related changes in TCR beta repertoire diversity using deep sequencing normalized with unique cDNA molecular identifiers. The donors were divided into four age groups: young (average 16 years), middle-aged (approximately 41), aged (under 70) and long-lived (about 90). Donors of different ages were randomly distributed across sequencing lanes to avoid experimental bias. Two additional independent replicas of 1 million unique cDNA reads from the same blood draw were analyzed for two donors (one aged 18 to 29 and one aged 80 or older).

The roughly 38 donors, aged roughly 6 to 100 years, were systemically healthy Caucasian individuals from Russia. Each donor gave 9.5 to 10 milliliters of peripheral blood, drawn into EDTA-treated Vacutainer tubes. Ficoll-Paque density-gradient centrifugation was used to isolate PBMCs, with at least 7 million obtained per sample. Total RNA, at least 5.5 micrograms per sample, was extracted from PBMCs with Trizol reagent. Naive CD45RAhigh/CD27high T cell percentages were measured by flow cytometry on a PBMC aliquot from every donor. The library was produced with 5' RACE. Reads for this sample came from an Illumina HiSeq 2500. A second about 7 to 12 cycle PCR used a sample-barcoded 5' primer and a J-beta primer mix. A template-switch 5' adaptor carrying 12 random nucleotides introduced a unique molecular identifier onto each TCR beta cDNA molecule. Each sample yielded at least 3 million CDR3-containing paired-end reads. First-strand cDNA synthesis was performed from all RNA using the Mint cDNA synthesis kit, with priming by a TRBC-specific oligonucleotide. All cDNA was treated with uracil-DNA glycosylase and then went through a first 18-cycle PCR with the universal primers M1SS and BC2_uni_R. Concerning the study's data processing: For normalization, 1 million high-quality reads, each with a distinct molecular identifier, were randomly selected from each sample. Reads sharing molecular identifiers were discarded rather than binned into consensus sequences. CDR3 identification, clonotype clustering and error correction used MiTCR with a Q25 quality threshold and the strictest error-elimination algorithm. A nonparametric unseen species model using Euler transformation provided a lower-bound estimate of total TCR beta diversity. Through fastp at Q25 and MiXCR, TCRdb rebuilt clones from the public reads, retaining in-frame beta chains. Every distinct CDR3 protein forms one entry, paired with its most common genes and DNA. TCRdb's processing, not the study's, gives the V and J calls here. This sample has 1.5 million to 2 million distinct CDR3 sequences in its table, and about 50% of those were observed once. Together, the top ten hold approximately 2% of the sample.

From the cysteine through the phenylalanine, the CDR3 covers 14 amino acids. The CDR3 DNA has 42 bases and is translated from base 1. The junction shows trimming of 0 bases on V and 5 bases on J, plus 9 bases between the germline ends. CDR1 LGHNA and CDR2 YNFKEQ were looked up in the germline V gene. Overall study results and their limits: The percentage of naive T cells measured by flow cytometry correlated strongly with observed TCR beta diversity. The long-lived group showed more naive CD4+ T cells, fewer expanded clones and increased TCR diversity than the aged group, suggesting age selection. The CMV infection status of donors was not known, potentially confounding age-related changes in expanded clonotypes. Because profiling used bulk unsorted PBMCs, naive and antigen-experienced compartments could not be compared conclusively. Estimates of total diversity from one million sequenced T cells were regarded as lower bounds and underestimates. Observed TCR beta diversity per million T cells fell roughly linearly with age, and a significant reduction was already apparent by age roughly 40.

This clonotype occurred many times. The specificity of this receptor is unknown. It has no much larger one-base neighbor in the sample; base qualities were not kept. The sequence came from a woman between 35 and 50 years old in good health. The receptor chain draws on TRBV4-2 and TRBJ2-3; 6 matching bases give a weak D call of TRBD2. Specimen: blood. Here the CDR3 is given as CASSQDLGGDTQYF. In nucleotides, the sequence is TGTGCCAGCAGCCAAGATTTGGGAGGAGATACGCAGTATTTT.